What follows are 21 T cell receptor beta chains derived from one specimen sequenced in a study of OX40 agonist ivuxolimab in advanced cancers. TCRdb's copy holds only in-frame clones and misses some; the assay was immunoSEQ multiplex PCR. This table holds 85,000 to 130,000 clones, 90% found once. The sample was CD4+ or CD8+ T cells sorted from blood, taken in a trial of the OX40 agonist ivuxolimab. These receptor sequences come from an adult with an advanced solid tumor such as melanoma, head and neck, liver or kidney cancer.

V gene TRBV7-2 combines with J gene TRBJ2-1, with 13 bases fitting TRBD2. Germline V gives CDR1 SGHTA, CDR2 FQGNSA. The CDR3 consists of 16 residues. V dropped 4 bases and J dropped 5; count of bases not matched to a gene: 5. The CDR3 spells CASSSRTSGSHNEQFF. The CDR3 DNA sequence: TGTGCCAGCAGCTCACGGACTAGCGGGAGCCACAATGAGCAGTTCTTC.

J is TRBJ2-2 and V is TRBV4-3, with D perhaps TRBD1 (6 bases). The ends were cut back, 2 bases at V and 1 base at J, with 14 bases in the middle. In germline, CDR1 is LGHNA, CDR2 YSLEER. This CDR3 is 17 amino acids long. In DNA form, the CDR3 reads TGCGCCAGCAGCCAACGGGCAGGGGTTCAGAACACCGGGGAGCTGTTTTTT. Residues: CASSQRAGVQNTGELFF.

The CDR3, as DNA: TGTGCCAGCAGCTATAGCGGGAGGAAAAACATTCAGTACTTC. Translation: CASSYSGRKNIQYF. This chain links TRBV11-2 with TRBJ2-4; 10 positions agree with TRBD2. The V segment lost 4 bases and the J segment 4 bases; nucleotides outside the gene matches: 1. CDR3 length: 14 residues. CDR1 and CDR2 (germline): SGHAT, FQNNGV.

V usage is TRBV6-6 and J usage is TRBJ2-1; maybe TRBD1 (6 bases). The CDR3 spans 14 residues. The germline V gene has CDR1 MNHNY and CDR2 SVGAGI (reference sequence). V was pared by 10 bases and J by 2 bases, with 15 bases between. The CDR3 reads CAISDGTPYNEQFF. CDR3 nucleotide sequence: TGTGCCATCTCCGACGGGACACCCTACAATGAGCAGTTCTTC.

Only a few counts were recorded for this clone. The rearrangement uses TRBV2 and TRBJ2-7; no reliable D call. Trimming pared 3 bases from V and 2 bases from J, leaving 11 bases between. In germline, CDR1 is SNHLY, CDR2 FYNNEI. There are 14 residues in the CDR3. As DNA, the CDR3 is TGTGCCAGCAGTGAGGCAGGCCTAACCTACGAGCAGTACTTC. This gives the protein CASSEAGLTYEQYF.

V gene TRBV5-5 combines with J gene TRBJ2-5; no definite D call. The CDR3 contains 16 residues. Germline-derived CDR1 and CDR2 are SGHKS and YYEKEE (reference sequence). V gave up 4 bases and J gave up 5 bases, with 21 bases separating them. CDR3 protein: CASSAGLRVVGETQYF. The CDR3 nucleotides read TGTGCCAGCAGCGCCGGGTTAAGGGTTGTAGGGGAGACCCAGTACTTC.

CDR3 protein: CASRTSGRKTQYF. The CDR3 DNA is TGCGCCAGCAGAACTAGCGGGAGGAAGACGCAGTATTTT. The V gene is TRBV10-2, the J gene TRBJ2-3; TRBD2 aligns across 12 bases. Germline V gene lookup returns CDR1 WSHSY and CDR2 SAAADI. The V gene end was trimmed by 6 bases and the J gene end by 9 bases; junction bases not matched to a gene: 4. CDR3 length: 13 residues.

The chain carries TRBV7-9 and TRBJ2-5, with unresolved D. The germline CDR1 and CDR2 sequences are SEHNR and FQNEAQ (reference sequence). V lost 5 bases and J 2 bases, leaving 6 bases between the germline ends. The CDR3 loop spans 12 amino acids. The CDR3 coding sequence is TGTGCCAGCAGCCCACGTCAAGAGACCCAGTACTTC. Translation gives CASSPRQETQYF. The full variable domain, rest sourced from reference TRBV7-9 and TRBJ2-5, is DTGVSQNPRHKITKRGQNVTFRCDPISEHNRLYWYRQTLGQGPEFLTYFQNEAQLEKSRLLSDRFSAERPKGSFSTLEIQRTEQGDSAMYLCASSPRQETQYFGPGTRLLVL.

V usage is TRBV5-4 and J usage is TRBJ1-2; 9 nucleotides align to TRBD1. With 4 bases clipped from V and 7 bases from J, the junction kept 8 bases outside the gene matches. The CDR3 contains 14 residues. Per germline, CDR1 SGHNT and CDR2 YYREEE (reference sequence). The CDR3 sequence is CASSRDRVSGGYTF. In DNA form, the CDR3 reads TGTGCCAGCAGCCGGGACAGGGTTTCTGGTGGCTACACCTTC.

V is TRBV4-3 and J is TRBJ2-6; TRBD2 aligns across 7 bases. The CDR3 sequence is 17 residues long. With V trimmed by 4 bases and J by 0 bases, 6 bases remained unmatched. Germline CDR1 reads LGHNA; CDR2 reads YSLEER. CDR3 protein: CASSPSGSLSGANVLTF. The CDR3 DNA follows: TGCGCCAGCAGCCCTAGCGGCTCTCTCTCTGGGGCCAACGTCCTGACTTTC.

V gene TRBV11-2 combines with J gene TRBJ2-1; tentative D call: TRBD1 (6 bases). Germline CDR1 is SGHAT and CDR2 is FQNNGV. The V end was cut by 1 base, the J end by 6 bases, with 16 bases between. The CDR3 extends over 16 amino acids. The CDR3 is CASSLVWTALANEQFF. The CDR3 nucleotides are TGTGCCAGCAGCTTAGTATGGACAGCCCTCGCCAATGAGCAGTTCTTC. Together with reference TRBV11-2 and TRBJ2-1, the CDR3 gives the full variable domain: EAGVAQSPRYKIIEKRQSVAFWCNPISGHATLYWYQQILGQGPKLLIQFQNNGVVDDSQLPKDRFSAERLKGVDSTLKIQPAKLEDSAVYLCASSLVWTALANEQFFGPGTRLTVL.

This clone was detected only once. This rearrangement joins TRBV11-2 to TRBJ2-7; 10 positions agree with TRBD1. Unmatched junction bases numbered 7, after V lost 6 bases and J lost 5 bases. CDR3 length: 14 residues. CDR1 and CDR2 from the germline V gene are SGHAT and FQNNGV. The CDR3 loop is CASSQDRGQNEQYF. The CDR3 DNA sequence: TGTGCCAGCAGTCAAGACAGGGGGCAGAACGAGCAGTACTTC.

The V and J genes are TRBV10-2 and TRBJ1-1; D uncertain. Trimming shortened V by 3 bases and J by 4 bases, and 12 bases separated the two germline ends. The length of the CDR3 is 14 residues. Germline CDR1 reads WSHSY; CDR2 reads SAAADI. The CDR3 loop reads CASSDITRSTEAFF. The CDR3 DNA reads TGCGCCAGCAGTGACATTACCCGCAGCACTGAAGCTTTCTTT.

The genes are TRBV4-2 and TRBJ2-1, with TRBD2 matching over 10 bases. The CDR3 sequence is 16 residues long. Germline V gene data show CDR1 as LGHNA and CDR2 as YNFKEQ. Losses at the gene ends were 0 bases for V and 7 bases for J; bases not matched to a gene: 6. The CDR3 sequence: CASSQELAGLGNEQFF. The CDR3 DNA reads as TGTGCCAGCAGCCAAGAACTAGCGGGGTTAGGGAATGAGCAGTTCTTC.

The chain recombines TRBV7-3 with TRBJ2-3, with D perhaps TRBD2 (6 bases). The CDR3 is made up of 15 amino acids. Deletions cut 4 bases from V and 0 bases from J, with 11 bases between. Germline-derived CDR1 and CDR2 are SGHTA and FQGTGA. DNA for the CDR3: TGTGCCAGCAGCTACACTAGCAGCAGCACAGATACGCAGTATTTT. Protein product: CASSYTSSSTDTQYF.

V usage is TRBV5-1 and J usage is TRBJ2-3; 7 nucleotides align to TRBD2. Germline CDR1 and CDR2: SGHRS and YFSETQ. This CDR3 is built from 15 residues. J was trimmed by 6 bases and V by 0 bases; bases with no gene match: 7. The CDR3 nucleotides read TGCGCCAGCAGCTTGGGCGGCGGGGGAGCGGATACGCAGTATTTT. Translated, it gives CASSLGGGGADTQYF.

CDR3 sequence (DNA): TGTGCCAGCTCGCCCCGGGAGGCCAAAAACATTCAGTACTTC. Translation gives CASSPREAKNIQYF. The rearrangement uses TRBV18 and TRBJ2-4, with D possibly TRBD2 on 6 matching bases. V shed 6 bases and J shed 1 base, with 10 bases lying between them. The germline CDR1 and CDR2 sequences are KGHSH and LQKENI. This CDR3 region has 14 residues.

This chain links TRBV2 with TRBJ2-7, with D unclear. The CDR3 covers 15 residues. Germline lookup yields CDR1 SNHLY and CDR2 FYNNEI. V was pared by 1 base and J by 0 bases, with 10 bases between. The CDR3 sequence is CASSEGRILSYEQYF. The CDR3, as DNA: TGTGCCAGCAGTGAAGGGCGGATCCTCTCCTACGAGCAGTACTTC.

The chain employs TRBV2 and TRBJ1-5; no firm D call. CDR3 size: 13 residues. V was cut by 5 bases and J by 5 bases, with 10 bases left in between. The germline gives CDR1 SNHLY, CDR2 FYNNEI. CDR3 protein: CASSLGNDQPQHF. The CDR3 nucleotides read TGTGCCAGCAGTCTAGGGAACGATCAGCCCCAGCATTTT.

This chain links TRBV27 with TRBJ2-6; D is perhaps TRBD1 (5 bases). The CDR3 is 16 amino acids. Trimming left V 4 bases short and J 0 bases short, with 10 bases between. Germline CDR1 reads MNHEY; CDR2 reads SMNVEV (reference sequence). The CDR3 loop is CASSSRQISGANVLTF. CDR3 bases: TGTGCCAGCAGTTCGAGACAGATCTCTGGGGCCAACGTCCTGACTTTC.

In regard to this clone: This sample includes further DNA sequences coding for the same CDR3. This chain connects TRBV11-3 to TRBJ2-7; D is ambiguous. This CDR3 comprises 13 residues. The germline CDR1 and CDR2 sequences are SGHNT and YENEEA. V lost 3 bases and J 3 bases, leaving 9 bases between the germline ends. The CDR3 nucleotides are TGTGCCAGCAGCTTCAGCGTCGGCTACGAGCAGTACTTC. Translating gives CASSFSVGYEQYF.